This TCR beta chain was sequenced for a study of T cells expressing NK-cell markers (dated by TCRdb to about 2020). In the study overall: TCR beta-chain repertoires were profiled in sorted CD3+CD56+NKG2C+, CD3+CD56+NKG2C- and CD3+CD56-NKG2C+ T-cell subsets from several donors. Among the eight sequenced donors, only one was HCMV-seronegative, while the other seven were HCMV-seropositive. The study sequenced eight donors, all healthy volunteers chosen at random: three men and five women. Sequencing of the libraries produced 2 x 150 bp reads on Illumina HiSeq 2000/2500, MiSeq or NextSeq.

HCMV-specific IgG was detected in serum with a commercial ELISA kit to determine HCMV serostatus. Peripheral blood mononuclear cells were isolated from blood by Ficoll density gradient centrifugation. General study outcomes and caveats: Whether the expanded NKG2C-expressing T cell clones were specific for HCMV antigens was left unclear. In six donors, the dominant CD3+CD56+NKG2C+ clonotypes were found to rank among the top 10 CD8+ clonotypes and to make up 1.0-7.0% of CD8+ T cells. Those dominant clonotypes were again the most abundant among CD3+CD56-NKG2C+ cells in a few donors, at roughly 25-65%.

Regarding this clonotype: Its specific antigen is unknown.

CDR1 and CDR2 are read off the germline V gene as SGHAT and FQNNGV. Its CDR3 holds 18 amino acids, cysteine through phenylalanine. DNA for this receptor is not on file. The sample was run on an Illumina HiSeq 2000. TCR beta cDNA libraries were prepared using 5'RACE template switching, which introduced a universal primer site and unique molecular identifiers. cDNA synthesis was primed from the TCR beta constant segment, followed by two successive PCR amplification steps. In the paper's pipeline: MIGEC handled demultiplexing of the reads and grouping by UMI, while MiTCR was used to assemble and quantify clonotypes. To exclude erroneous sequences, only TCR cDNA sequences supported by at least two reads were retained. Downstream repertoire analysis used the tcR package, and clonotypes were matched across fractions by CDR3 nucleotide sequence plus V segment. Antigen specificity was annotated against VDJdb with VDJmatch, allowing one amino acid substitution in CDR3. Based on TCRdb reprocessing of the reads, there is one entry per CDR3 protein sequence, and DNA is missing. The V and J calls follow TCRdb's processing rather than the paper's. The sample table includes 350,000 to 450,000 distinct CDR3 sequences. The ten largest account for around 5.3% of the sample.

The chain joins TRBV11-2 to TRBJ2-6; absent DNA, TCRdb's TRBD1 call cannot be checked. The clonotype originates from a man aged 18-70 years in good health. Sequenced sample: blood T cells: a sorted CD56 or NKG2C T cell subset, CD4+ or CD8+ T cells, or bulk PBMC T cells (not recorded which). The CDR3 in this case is CASSLVAGQLSGANVLTF.